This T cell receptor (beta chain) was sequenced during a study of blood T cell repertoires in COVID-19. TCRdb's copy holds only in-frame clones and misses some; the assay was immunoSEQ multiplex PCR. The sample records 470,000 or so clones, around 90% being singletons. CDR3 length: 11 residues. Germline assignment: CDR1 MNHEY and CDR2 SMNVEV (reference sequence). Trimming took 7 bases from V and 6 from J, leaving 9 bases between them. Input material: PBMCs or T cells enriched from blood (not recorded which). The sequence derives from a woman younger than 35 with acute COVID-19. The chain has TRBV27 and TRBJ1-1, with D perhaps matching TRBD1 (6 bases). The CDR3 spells CASKQGPEAFF. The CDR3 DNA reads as TGTGCCAGCAAGCAGGGGCCTGAAGCTTTCTTT.